Listed here are 14 T cell receptor beta chains from one sample, sequenced in a study of cytomegalovirus exposure and HLA in healthy donors. The study ran its PCR with 60 Vbeta and 13 Jbeta primers. Here immunoSEQ multiplex PCR was the method, and the copy in TCRdb shows in-frame clones only, minus some. The table lists 75,000 to 95,000 clones, approximately 63% of them singletons. What was sequenced was PBMCs. The source of these receptors is a woman in her 30s in good health and CMV-seronegative.

CDR3: CASSLGSSSNQPQHF. Here the CDR3 DNA reads TGTGCCAGCAGCTTAGGGAGCAGTAGCAATCAGCCCCAGCATTTT. The chain has TRBV7-6 and TRBJ1-5, with no clear D. Germline V lookup: CDR1 SGHVS, CDR2 FNYEAQ. This CDR3 has 15 amino acids. Trimming removed 1 base from V and 0 bases from J, with 7 bases in between.

The V and J genes are TRBV11-3 and TRBJ2-2, with TRBD1 matching over 10 bases. The germline gives CDR1 SGHNT, CDR2 YENEEA. V lost 4 bases to trimming and J lost 6 bases; unmatched junction nucleotides: 8. The length of the CDR3 is 16 residues. This CDR3 reads CASSSPRGQGPGELFF. In nucleotides, the CDR3 is TGTGCCAGCAGCTCGCCGCGGGGACAGGGGCCCGGGGAGCTGTTTTTT.

The rearrangement uses TRBV6-5 and TRBJ1-2; TRBD1 matches 8 bases. The V and J ends lost 0 bases and 4 bases, in that order; junction bases with no gene match: 4. Germline lookup yields CDR1 MNHEY and CDR2 SVGAGI. The CDR3 contains 15 residues. In DNA, the CDR3 is TGTGCCAGCAGTTACTCGACAGGGGAAACCTATGGCTACACCTTC. This gives the protein CASSYSTGETYGYTF.

The chain is built from TRBV28 and TRBJ1-2; the match to TRBD1 covers 8 bases. This CDR3 comprises 16 residues. The germline V gene encodes CDR1 MDHEN and CDR2 SYDVKM. J gave up 5 bases and V 5 bases, and 13 bases lay outside the gene matches. Here the CDR3 DNA reads TGTGCCAGCAGTACTCAAGCAGGGGGCTCATCATATGGCTACACCTTC. This sequence encodes CASSTQAGGSSYGYTF.

This clone has more than one count but fewer than ten. CDR3 loop: CASSRETGELFF. CDR3 DNA: TGTGCCAGCTCGCGGGAGACCGGGGAGCTGTTTTTT. This rearrangement joins TRBV6-5 to TRBJ2-2; 7 bases match TRBD2. The V gene end was trimmed by 8 bases and the J gene end by 5 bases; junction bases not matched to a gene: 2. Germline CDR1 and CDR2: MNHEY and SVGAGI. The CDR3 has 12 amino acids.

The rearrangement joins TRBV6-1 to TRBJ1-3; weak D call: TRBD1 (5 bases). This CDR3 spans 15 amino acids. The V end was cut by 2 bases, the J end by 3 bases, with 11 bases between. The germline gives CDR1 MNHNS, CDR2 SASEGT. The CDR3 DNA reads as TGTGCCAGCAGTGAAAGCGGGGGGGTTGGAAACACCATATATTTT. Translated, it gives CASSESGGVGNTIYF.

The V gene is TRBV14, the J gene TRBJ1-5; D is unresolved. CDR1 is SGHDN, CDR2 FVKESK, per germline. V lost 2 bases and J lost 3, with 20 bases in between. CDR3 length: 18 residues. This CDR3 reads CASSQFKPRAVINQPQHF. Written as DNA, the CDR3 is TGTGCCAGCAGCCAATTCAAACCGAGGGCAGTTATCAATCAGCCCCAGCATTTT. The full variable domain, rest sourced from reference TRBV14 and TRBJ1-5, is EAGVTQFPSHSVIEKGQTVTLRCDPISGHDNLYWYRRVMGKEIKFLLHFVKESKQDESGMPNNRFLAERTGGTYSTLKVQPAELEDSGVYFCASSQFKPRAVINQPQHFGDGTRLSIL.

The rearrangement uses TRBV6-5 and TRBJ1-2; possibly TRBD1 for D (6 bases). The V gene's germline CDR1 is MNHEY and CDR2 SVGAGI. The CDR3 contains 13 residues. V lost 6 bases, J lost 2 bases, and 10 bases lay in between. This CDR3 reads CASRTDRNYGYTF. The CDR3 region has the DNA TGTGCCAGCAGAACCGACAGGAACTATGGCTACACCTTC.

The V and J genes are TRBV5-1 and TRBJ1-2; D is possibly TRBD1 (5 bases). CDR3 length: 13 residues. Germline V gives CDR1 SGHRS, CDR2 YFSETQ. V shed 3 bases and J shed 7 bases, with 13 bases lying between them. Written as DNA, the CDR3 is TGCGCCAGCAGCTATAATCAGGGTATTGGCTACACCTTC. Translating it yields CASSYNQGIGYTF.

The V call is TRBV11-2, the J call TRBJ2-2; 11 bases line up with TRBD1. This CDR3 is 15 amino acids long. The V gene end was trimmed by 4 bases and the J gene end by 8 bases; junction bases not matched to a gene: 6. In germline, CDR1 is SGHAT, CDR2 FQNNGV. CDR3 nucleotide sequence: TGTGCCAGCAGCTCGTCCCGGGACAGGGGGGGGGAGCTGTTTTTT. This gives the protein CASSSSRDRGGELFF.

The chain employs TRBV28 and TRBJ1-1, with TRBD1 matching over 10 bases. V was clipped by 8 bases and J by 5 bases; unmatched bases: 5. Germline-derived CDR1 and CDR2 are MDHEN and SYDVKM. The CDR3 loop spans 13 amino acids. In nucleotides, the CDR3 is TGTGCCAGCGTCCGGGACAGGGGTACTGAAGCTTTCTTT. Protein product: CASVRDRGTEAFF.

This rearrangement joins TRBV27 to TRBJ1-1; possible D gene TRBD1, 5 bases. Germline CDR1 and CDR2: MNHEY and SMNVEV (reference sequence). This CDR3 spans 14 amino acids. The V end lost 6 bases, the J end lost 0 bases, and 11 bases lay between the germline ends. CDR3 in DNA: TGTGCCAGCAGAGACAGATACATGAACACTGAAGCTTTCTTT. It specifies CASRDRYMNTEAFF.

The chain joins TRBV10-1 to TRBJ2-1; TRBD1 aligns across 9 bases. The CDR3 is 13 amino acids. Germline-derived CDR1 and CDR2 are WNHNN and SYGVQD (reference sequence). After removal of 2 bases from V and 7 bases from J, the junction contained 0 bases not matched to a gene. The CDR3 region is CASSEGQGNEQFF. The CDR3 region has the DNA TGCGCCAGCAGTGAGGGACAGGGGAATGAGCAGTTCTTC.

This clone was detected only a few times. The chain joins TRBV5-6 to TRBJ1-2; TRBD1 agrees at 10 bases. V lost 0 bases to trimming and J lost 3 bases; unmatched junction nucleotides: 5. The germline gives CDR1 SGHDT, CDR2 YYEEEE. This CDR3 contains 16 residues. The CDR3 DNA sequence: TGTGCCAGCAGCTTGGGGGGACAGGGGATCTACTATGGCTACACCTTC. It is translated as CASSLGGQGIYYGYTF.